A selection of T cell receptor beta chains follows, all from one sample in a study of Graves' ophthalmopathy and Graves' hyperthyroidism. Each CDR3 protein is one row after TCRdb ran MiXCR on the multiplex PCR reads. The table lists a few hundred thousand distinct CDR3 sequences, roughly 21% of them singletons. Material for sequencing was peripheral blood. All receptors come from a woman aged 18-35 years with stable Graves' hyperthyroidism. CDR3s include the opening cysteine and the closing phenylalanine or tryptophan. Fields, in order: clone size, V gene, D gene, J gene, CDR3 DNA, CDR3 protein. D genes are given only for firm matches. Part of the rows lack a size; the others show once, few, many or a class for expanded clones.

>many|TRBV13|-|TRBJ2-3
TGTGCCAGCAGCCCGACTTGGGCATCTAGCACAGATACGCAGTATTTT
CASSPTWASSTDTQYF
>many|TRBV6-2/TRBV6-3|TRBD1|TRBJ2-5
TGTGCCAGCAGTTACTCGAGGGGGACAGGGGGCTCGGAGACCCAGTACTTC
CASSYSRGTGGSETQYF
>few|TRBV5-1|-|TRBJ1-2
TGCGCCAGCAGCTTGTCGGAACCTAACTATGGCTACACCTTC
CASSLSEPNYGYTF
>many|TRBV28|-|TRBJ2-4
TGTGCCAGCAACAGTAACCTAGCCAAAAACATTCAGTACTTC
CASNSNLAKNIQYF
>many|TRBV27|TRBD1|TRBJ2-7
TGTGCCAGCAGTTTAGGGACAGTCTACGAGCAGTACTTC
CASSLGTVYEQYF
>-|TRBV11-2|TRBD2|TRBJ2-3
TGTGCCAGCAGCTTACCTAGCGGAGTCACAGATACGCAGTATTTT
CASSLPSGVTDTQYF
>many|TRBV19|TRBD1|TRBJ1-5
TGTGCCAGTAGCCGGACAGGGGAGGACAATCAGCCCCAGCATTTT
CASSRTGEDNQPQHF
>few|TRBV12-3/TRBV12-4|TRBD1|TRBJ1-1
TGTGCCAGCAGACAAGACACAGGGGCCTACACTGAAGCTTTCTTT
CASRQDTGAYTEAFF
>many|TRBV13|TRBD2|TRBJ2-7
TGTGCCAGCAGCCAAGGGAGCGGGAACGAGCAGTACTTC
CASSQGSGNEQYF
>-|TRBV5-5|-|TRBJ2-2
TGTGCCAGCAGTTGGACAGACAACACCGGGGGGCTGTTTTTT
CASSWTDNTGGLFF
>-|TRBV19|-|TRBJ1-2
TGTGCCAGTAGTATTCCCAAGCGAGCTGGCTACACCTTC
CASSIPKRAGYTF